The T cell receptor (beta chain) described here comes from a study of blood T cell repertoires in COVID-19. Looking at the study overall: Acute and convalescent COVID-19 samples came from the United States, Italy and Spain.

Here immunoSEQ multiplex PCR was the method, and the copy in TCRdb shows in-frame clones only, minus some. This table holds 250,000 to 300,000 clones, 88% found once. The germline V and J ends were trimmed by 0 bases and 4 bases, with 9 bases remaining between them. Germline V CDR1 and CDR2: ENHRY, SYGVKD. The CDR3 loop spans 14 amino acids. V usage is TRBV10-3 and J usage is TRBJ1-1, with D perhaps matching TRBD1 (5 bases). Sequenced material: PBMCs or T cells enriched from blood (not recorded which). This clonotype originated in a woman in her twenties or thirties who had recovered from COVID-19. In nucleotides, the CDR3 is TGTGCCATCAGTGAGTCGGGGCGTCTCACTGAAGCTTTCTTT. Translation gives CAISESGRLTEAFF.